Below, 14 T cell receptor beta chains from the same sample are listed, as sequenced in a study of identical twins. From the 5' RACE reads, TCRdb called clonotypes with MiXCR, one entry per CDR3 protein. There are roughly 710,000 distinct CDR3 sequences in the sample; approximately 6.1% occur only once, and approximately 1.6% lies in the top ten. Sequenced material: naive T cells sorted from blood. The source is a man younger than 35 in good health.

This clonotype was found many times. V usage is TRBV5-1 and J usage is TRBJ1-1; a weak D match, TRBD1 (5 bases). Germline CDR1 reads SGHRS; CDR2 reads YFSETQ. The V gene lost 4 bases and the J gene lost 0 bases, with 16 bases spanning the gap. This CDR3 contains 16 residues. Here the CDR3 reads CASSPTTQDMNTEAFF. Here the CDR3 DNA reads TGCGCCAGCAGCCCCACAACACAGGACATGAACACTGAAGCTTTCTTT.

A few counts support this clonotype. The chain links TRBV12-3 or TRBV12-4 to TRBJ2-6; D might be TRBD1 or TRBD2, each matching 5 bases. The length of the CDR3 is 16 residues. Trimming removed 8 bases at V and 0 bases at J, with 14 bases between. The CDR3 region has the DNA TGTGCCAGCGGCCGTCAGAGGGGCTCTGGGGCCAACGTCCTGACTTTC. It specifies CASGRQRGSGANVLTF.

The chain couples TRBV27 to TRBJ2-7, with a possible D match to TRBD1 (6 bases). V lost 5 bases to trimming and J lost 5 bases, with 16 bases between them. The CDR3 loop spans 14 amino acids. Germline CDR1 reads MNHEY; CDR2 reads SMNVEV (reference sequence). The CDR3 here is CASSPIPGHHEQYV. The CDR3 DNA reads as TGTGCCAGCAGTCCGATACCGGGACACCACGAGCAGTACGTC.

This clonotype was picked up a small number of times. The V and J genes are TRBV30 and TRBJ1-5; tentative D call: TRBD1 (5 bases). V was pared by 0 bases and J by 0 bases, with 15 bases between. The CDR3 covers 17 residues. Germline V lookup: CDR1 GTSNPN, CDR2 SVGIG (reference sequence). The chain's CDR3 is CAWSVGGGTYSNQPQHF. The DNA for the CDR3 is TGTGCCTGGAGTGTTGGGGGGGGGACGTATAGCAATCAGCCCCAGCATTTT.

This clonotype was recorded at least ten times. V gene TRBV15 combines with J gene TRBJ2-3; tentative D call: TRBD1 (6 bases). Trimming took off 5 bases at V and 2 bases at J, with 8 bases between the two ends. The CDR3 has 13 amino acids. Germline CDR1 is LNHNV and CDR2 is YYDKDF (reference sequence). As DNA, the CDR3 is TGTGCCACCAGCCGGACAGTCACAGATACGCAGTATTTT. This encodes CATSRTVTDTQYF. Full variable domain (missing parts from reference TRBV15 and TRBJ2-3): DAMVIQNPRYQVTQFGKPVTLSCSQTLNHNVMYWYQQKSSQAPKLLFHYYDKDFNNEADTPDNFQSRRPNTSFCFLDIRSPGLGDTAMYLCATSRTVTDTQYFGPGTRLTVL.

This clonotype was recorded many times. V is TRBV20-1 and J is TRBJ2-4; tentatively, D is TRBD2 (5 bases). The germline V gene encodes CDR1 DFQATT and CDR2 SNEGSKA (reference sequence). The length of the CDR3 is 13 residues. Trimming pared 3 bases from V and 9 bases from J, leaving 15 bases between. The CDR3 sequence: CSASLGLKGIQYF. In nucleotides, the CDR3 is TGCAGTGCTAGTTTAGGACTTAAAGGCATTCAGTACTTC.

The CDR3 is CASSALGGRDIQYF. The CDR3 DNA reads as TGTGCCAGCAGTGCTTTAGGGGGCAGGGACATTCAGTACTTC. The chain employs TRBV28 and TRBJ2-4; 7 bases agree with TRBD1. After removal of 5 bases from V and 8 bases from J, the junction contained 9 bases not matched to a gene. The CDR3 sequence is 14 residues long. Germline loops: CDR1 MDHEN, CDR2 SYDVKM.

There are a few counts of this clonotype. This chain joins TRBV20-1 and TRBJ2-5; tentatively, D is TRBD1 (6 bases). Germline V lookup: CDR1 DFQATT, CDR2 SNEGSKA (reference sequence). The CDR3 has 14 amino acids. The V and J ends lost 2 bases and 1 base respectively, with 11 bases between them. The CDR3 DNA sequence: TGCAGTGCTAGACAGGGGAAAGGCCAAGAGACCCAGTACTTC. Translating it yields CSARQGKGQETQYF.

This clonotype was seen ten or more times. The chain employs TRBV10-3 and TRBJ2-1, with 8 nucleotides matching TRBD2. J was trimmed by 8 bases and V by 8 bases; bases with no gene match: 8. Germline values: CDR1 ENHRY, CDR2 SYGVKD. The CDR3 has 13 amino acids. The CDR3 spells CAIEQRESHEQFF. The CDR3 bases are TGTGCCATCGAGCAGCGGGAGTCACATGAGCAGTTCTTC.

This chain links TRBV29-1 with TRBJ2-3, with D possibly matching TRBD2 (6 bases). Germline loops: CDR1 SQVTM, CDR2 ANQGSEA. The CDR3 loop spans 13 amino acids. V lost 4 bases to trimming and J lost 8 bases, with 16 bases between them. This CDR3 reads CSVVGGPFPTQYF. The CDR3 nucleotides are TGCAGCGTTGTAGGAGGGCCATTCCCTACGCAGTATTTT.

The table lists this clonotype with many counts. The CDR3 loop reads CSARVTGLTYNSPLHF. The CDR3 DNA reads as TGCAGTGCTAGAGTTACGGGACTTACATATAATTCACCCCTCCACTTT. This chain joins TRBV20-1 and TRBJ1-6; TRBD1 might be the D (5 bases). Germline V gene sequence: CDR1 DFQATT, CDR2 SNEGSKA (reference sequence). Trimming took 1 base from V and 4 from J, leaving 14 bases between them. This CDR3 comprises 16 residues.

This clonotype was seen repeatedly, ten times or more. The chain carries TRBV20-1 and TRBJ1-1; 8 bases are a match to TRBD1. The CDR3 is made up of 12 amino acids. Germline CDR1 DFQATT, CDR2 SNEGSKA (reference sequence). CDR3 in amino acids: CRPDRDNTEAFF. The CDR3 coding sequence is TGCAGGCCGGACAGGGACAACACTGAAGCTTTCTTT.

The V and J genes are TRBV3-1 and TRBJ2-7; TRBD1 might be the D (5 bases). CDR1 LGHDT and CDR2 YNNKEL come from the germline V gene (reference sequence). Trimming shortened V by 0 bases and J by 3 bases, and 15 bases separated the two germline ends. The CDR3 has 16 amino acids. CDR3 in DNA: TGTGCCAGCAGCCAAGATATTAGGGGTAAGAGCTACGAGCAGTACGTC. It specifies CASSQDIRGKSYEQYV.

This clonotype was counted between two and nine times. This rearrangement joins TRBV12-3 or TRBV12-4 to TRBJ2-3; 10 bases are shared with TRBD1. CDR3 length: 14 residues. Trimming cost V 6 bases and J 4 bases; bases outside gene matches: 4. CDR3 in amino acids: CASRKTGGPDTQYF. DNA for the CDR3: TGTGCCAGCAGGAAGACAGGGGGCCCAGATACGCAGTATTTT.